Listed here are 30 T cell receptor beta chains from one sample, sequenced in a study of blood T cell repertoires in COVID-19 (dated by TCRdb to 2020 to 2022). The method behind the library was the immunoSEQ multiplex PCR assay. This immuneACCESS table, as held by TCRdb, lists in-frame sequences with V and J called but not all clones. Of the missing ones, under half trace to an unresolved V gene in checked studies; the others have no known cause. The sample data list about 130,000 clones, and about 76% of these were observed just once. The ten largest clones capture approximately 8.7% of the sample. The sample consisted of peripheral blood. Every receptor here comes from a woman aged 55-69 years with active or convalescent COVID-19.

This clone was picked up a small number of times. The chain has TRBV9 and TRBJ2-5; tentatively, D is TRBD2 (6 bases). The germline V and J ends were trimmed by 4 bases and 1 base, with 11 bases remaining between them. The germline CDR1 and CDR2 sequences are SGDLS and YYNGEE. The CDR3 consists of 14 residues. Written as DNA, the CDR3 is TGTGCCAGCAGCCCCGGGACTCCCCAAGAGACCCAGTACTTC. It codes for CASSPGTPQETQYF.

The table lists this clone with many counts. This chain connects TRBV18 to TRBJ2-7; 7 bases agree with TRBD2. The CDR3 length is 15 residues. V shed 4 bases and J 5 bases; nucleotides not matched to a gene: 11. From germline, CDR1 is KGHSH and CDR2 LQKENI. CDR3 DNA: TGTGCCAGCTCACTCCTGGCGGGGGTCGTGAACGAGCAGTACTTC. Protein: CASSLLAGVVNEQYF.

The chain joins TRBV12-3 or TRBV12-4 to TRBJ1-1; possible D gene TRBD1, 5 bases. The CDR3 spans 13 residues. The ends were cut back, 6 bases at V and 1 base at J, with 9 bases in the middle. The CDR3 protein is CASSRTQNTEAFF. As DNA, the CDR3 is TGTGCCAGCAGCAGGACACAGAACACTGAAGCTTTCTTT.

The chain has TRBV28 and TRBJ1-2; 7 bases are shared with TRBD1. The V segment lost 7 bases and the J segment 0 bases; nucleotides outside the gene matches: 8. There are 15 residues in the CDR3. Germline loops: CDR1 MDHEN, CDR2 SYDVKM. The CDR3 sequence: CASNGGQISNYGYTF. CDR3 DNA: TGTGCCAGCAACGGGGGACAGATCTCTAACTATGGCTACACCTTC.

The gene calls are TRBV16 and TRBJ2-7; a weak D match, TRBD2 (6 bases). Trimming took 4 bases from V and 6 from J, leaving 10 bases between them. This CDR3 comprises 12 residues. Germline V gene lookup returns CDR1 KGHSY and CDR2 FQNENV. CDR3 region: CASSRLGSEQYV. As DNA, the CDR3 is TGTGCCAGCAGCCGCCTCGGGAGCGAGCAGTACGTC.

The chain employs TRBV7-2 and TRBJ2-2; tentatively, D is TRBD2 (6 bases). Germline assignment: CDR1 SGHTA and CDR2 FQGNSA. V lost 2 bases to trimming and J lost 0 bases, with 10 bases between them. The CDR3 has 16 amino acids. The CDR3 loop is CASSLRPGANTGELFF. CDR3 nucleotide sequence: TGTGCCAGCAGCTTACGCCCGGGAGCGAACACCGGGGAGCTGTTTTTT.

The chain links TRBV4-1 to TRBJ1-1; 7 positions agree with TRBD1. Germline V lookup: CDR1 MGHRA, CDR2 YSYEKL. V was clipped by 3 bases and J by 11 bases; unmatched bases: 9. CDR3 length: 13 residues. For the CDR3, the DNA is TGCGCCAGCAGCCAGGGGACAGCCCGGATGGCTTTCTTT. This gives the protein CASSQGTARMAFF.

The V gene is TRBV24-1, the J gene TRBJ2-1, with no clear D. Deletions cut 6 bases from V and 0 bases from J, with 14 bases between. The V gene's germline CDR1 is KGHDR and CDR2 SFDVKD. The CDR3 totals 16 residues. The DNA for the CDR3 is TGTGCCACCAGTCCCCATTACTGGAGCTCCTACAATGAGCAGTTCTTC. Its translation: CATSPHYWSSYNEQFF.

This clone has just one count. J is TRBJ1-3 and V is TRBV6-5, with 7 positions matching TRBD1. This CDR3 is 14 amino acids long. The ends lost 5 bases at V and 2 bases at J; junction bases unmatched: 3. Germline V CDR1 and CDR2: MNHEY, SVGAGI. CDR3 amino acids: CASSTDRAGNTIYF. The CDR3 region has the DNA TGTGCCAGCAGTACCGACAGGGCTGGAAACACCATATATTTT.

The V and J genes are TRBV28 and TRBJ1-2; TRBD1 might be the D (6 bases). The CDR3 spans 14 residues. V dropped 6 bases and J dropped 8 bases, with 19 bases sitting between them. Germline values: CDR1 MDHEN, CDR2 SYDVKM. The CDR3 region is CASRLVRGTSGYTF. DNA of the CDR3: TGTGCCAGCAGGTTGGTGAGGGGGACGAGCGGCTACACCTTC.

The V gene is TRBV2, the J gene TRBJ1-2, with a possible D match to TRBD1 (5 bases). The V and J ends lost 5 bases and 8 bases respectively, with 12 bases between them. CDR1 is SNHLY and CDR2 is FYNNEI in the germline V gene. The CDR3 loop spans 12 amino acids. The CDR3 loop reads CASSLQRGGYTF. DNA of the CDR3: TGTGCCAGCAGTCTCCAACGGGGGGGCTACACCTTC.

The chain combines TRBV11-2 with TRBJ2-1; D is undetermined. Trimming took 5 bases from V and 3 from J, leaving 14 bases between them. The CDR3 has 15 residues. Germline loops: CDR1 SGHAT, CDR2 FQNNGV. The CDR3 is CASSPPGGDYNEQFF. The CDR3 DNA follows: TGTGCCAGCAGCCCGCCGGGTGGCGACTACAATGAGCAGTTCTTC.

The V call is TRBV6-5, the J call TRBJ1-1, with 9 bases aligning to TRBD1. The germline CDR1 and CDR2 sequences are MNHEY and SVGAGI. V lost 2 bases to trimming and J lost 4 bases; unmatched junction nucleotides: 8. The CDR3 has 16 residues. The DNA for the CDR3 is TGTGCCAGCAGTTACAGAAACAGGGGGCAGGGCACTGAAGCTTTCTTT. Its protein is CASSYRNRGQGTEAFF.

This clone was found once. CDR3 nucleotide sequence: TGTGCCAGCAGCTTAGTGGGAGGGCCCAACACCGGGGAGCTGTTTTTT. Translation: CASSLVGGPNTGELFF. V usage is TRBV7-2 and J usage is TRBJ2-2, with 7 bases matching TRBD2. Trimming cost V 1 base and J 2 bases; bases outside gene matches: 4. The CDR3 is 16 residues long. Per the germline V gene, CDR1 is SGHTA and CDR2 is FQGNSA.

The rearrangement uses TRBV7-9 and TRBJ1-2; weak D call: TRBD1 (5 bases). Trimming cost V 4 bases and J 4 bases, with 13 bases left between them. This CDR3 has 14 residues. Germline CDR1 reads SEHNR; CDR2 reads FQNEAQ (reference sequence). CDR3 residues: CASSSTGVSYGYTF. CDR3 DNA sequence: TGTGCCAGCAGCTCAACAGGAGTCTCCTATGGCTACACCTTC.

V gene TRBV5-1 combines with J gene TRBJ1-1; D ambiguous. CDR3 length: 15 residues. V was trimmed by 4 bases and J by 1 base, leaving 14 bases between them. Germline values: CDR1 SGHRS, CDR2 YFSETQ. CDR3 protein: CASSLGGTQNTEAFF. The CDR3 DNA reads TGCGCCAGCAGCCTCGGCGGAACTCAGAACACTGAAGCTTTCTTT.

This chain joins TRBV5-1 and TRBJ2-6, with 8 nucleotides matching TRBD1. Unmatched junction bases numbered 1, after V lost 5 bases and J lost 0 bases. Per the germline V gene, CDR1 is SGHRS and CDR2 is YFSETQ. This CDR3 has 15 amino acids. The CDR3 DNA reads TGCGCCAGCAGTACAGGGGGCTCTGGGGCCAACGTCCTGACTTTC. Protein sequence: CASSTGGSGANVLTF.

This chain connects TRBV28 to TRBJ1-1, with a tentative D call TRBD1 (5 bases). The V end was cut by 4 bases, the J end by 5 bases, with 20 bases between. There are 16 residues in the CDR3. The germline V gene encodes CDR1 MDHEN and CDR2 SYDVKM. CDR3: CASSSGGEGDGTEAFF. CDR3 nucleotides: TGTGCCAGCAGTTCGGGGGGTGAGGGAGATGGTACTGAAGCTTTCTTT.

CDR3: CASSFIESSGNTIYF. In nucleotides, the CDR3 is TGTGCCAGCAGTTTCATAGAGAGCTCTGGAAACACCATATATTTT. The chain uses TRBV28 and TRBJ1-3; D not resolved. Between the trimmed V and J ends, which lost 3 bases and 0 bases, there was a span of 9 bases. The CDR3 totals 15 residues. The germline V gene encodes CDR1 MDHEN and CDR2 SYDVKM.

The V gene is TRBV4-1, the J gene TRBJ2-1; 10 positions match TRBD2. The CDR3 is 17 amino acids. From germline, CDR1 is MGHRA and CDR2 YSYEKL. V dropped 0 bases and J dropped 7; count of bases not matched to a gene: 9. This chain's CDR3 is CASSQDRRLAGVNEQFF. CDR3 in DNA: TGCGCCAGCAGCCAAGATAGGCGGCTAGCGGGAGTGAATGAGCAGTTCTTC.

V and J are TRBV28 and TRBJ1-4; perhaps TRBD1 as D (6 bases). Germline loops: CDR1 MDHEN, CDR2 SYDVKM. Trimming cost V 8 bases and J 7 bases, with 14 bases left between them. This CDR3 is 13 amino acids long. The CDR3 protein is CASFRGLGEKLFF. Written as DNA, the CDR3 is TGTGCCAGCTTCAGGGGCCTTGGTGAAAAACTGTTTTTT. The full variable domain, its missing parts supplied by reference TRBV28 and TRBJ1-4, is DVKVTQSSRYLVKRTGEKVFLECVQDMDHENMFWYRQDPGLGLRLIYFSYDVKMKEKGDIPEGYSVSREKKERFSLILESASTNQTSMYLCASFRGLGEKLFFGSGTQLSVL.

This chain uses TRBV6-5 with TRBJ1-2; D not resolved. This CDR3 contains 14 residues. Per the germline V gene, CDR1 is MNHEY and CDR2 is SVGAGI. V lost 6 bases to trimming and J lost 11 bases, with 22 bases between them. The CDR3 DNA sequence: TGTGCCAGCAGGGTTTGGAGGAGTGGGGTGAAGTACACCTTC. Encoded protein: CASRVWRSGVKYTF.

The chain recombines TRBV29-1 with TRBJ1-2, with no clear D. This CDR3 region has 12 residues. The V gene's germline CDR1 is SQVTM and CDR2 ANQGSEA. With 2 bases removed from V and 8 bases from J, the gap between germline ends came to 12 bases. CDR3 in amino acids: CSVEYSGYGYTF. In DNA, the CDR3 is TGCAGCGTTGAATATTCGGGGTACGGCTACACCTTC. Full variable domain (missing parts from reference TRBV29-1 and TRBJ1-2): SAVISQKPSRDICQRGTSLTIQCQVDSQVTMMFWYRQQPGQSLTLIATANQGSEATYESGFVIDKFPISRPNLTFSTLTVSNMSPEDSSIYLCSVEYSGYGYTFGSGTRLTVV.

The rearrangement uses TRBV6-5 and TRBJ2-5, with D tentatively TRBD1 (6 bases). The CDR3 covers 12 residues. V lost 8 bases to trimming and J lost 3 bases, with 10 bases between them. The germline gives CDR1 MNHEY, CDR2 SVGAGI. The CDR3: CASGQQEETQYF. DNA of the CDR3: TGTGCCAGCGGACAGCAGGAAGAGACCCAGTACTTC.

This clone was found once. The chain is built from TRBV30 and TRBJ2-7; D is perhaps TRBD2 (5 bases). Germline V gene sequence: CDR1 GTSNPN, CDR2 SVGIG (reference sequence). CDR3 length equals 12 residues. The V end was cut by 1 base, the J end by 9 bases, with 13 bases between. The CDR3 DNA reads TGTGCCTGGAGTGCAGGTGGCGCGGGGCAGTACTTC. It specifies CAWSAGGAGQYF.

V is TRBV19 and J is TRBJ2-3; D might be TRBD2 (7 bases). V was shortened by 1 base and J by 2 bases, with 13 bases between the two germline ends. This CDR3 spans 16 amino acids. Looked up from germline, CDR1 is LNHDA and CDR2 is SQIVND (reference sequence). This chain's CDR3 is CASSIGRGTNTDTQYF. CDR3 sequence (DNA): TGTGCCAGTAGTATAGGGAGGGGGACTAACACAGATACGCAGTATTTT.

The chain uses TRBV19 and TRBJ2-5; 7 nucleotides line up with TRBD1. CDR3 size: 14 residues. V gave up 4 bases and J gave up 2 bases; unmatched junction bases: 4. CDR1 is LNHDA and CDR2 is SQIVND in the germline V gene (reference sequence). This CDR3 is CASSRDRIQETQYF. As DNA, the CDR3 is TGTGCCAGTAGTAGGGACAGAATACAAGAGACCCAGTACTTC.

Details on this clone: Other DNA sequences of this sample code for an identical CDR3. V usage is TRBV7-2 and J usage is TRBJ2-3; 10 bases agree with TRBD1. CDR3 size: 15 residues. V shed 5 bases and J 4 bases; nucleotides not matched to a gene: 6. CDR1 and CDR2 from the germline V gene are SGHTA and FQGNSA. The CDR3 spells CASSLDRGLADTQYF. CDR3 in DNA: TGTGCCAGCAGCCTCGACAGGGGGCTCGCAGATACGCAGTATTTT. The variable domain in full, with the rest retrieved from reference TRBV7-2 and TRBJ2-3, is GAGVSQSPSNKVTEKGKDVELRCDPISGHTALYWYRQSLGQGLEFLIYFQGNSAPDKSGLPSDRFSAERTGGSVSTLTIQRTQQEDSAVYLCASSLDRGLADTQYFGPGTRLTVL.

This rearrangement joins TRBV3-1 (or the pseudogene TRBV3-2) to TRBJ1-2, with 7 bases matching TRBD1. The trim removed 0 bases at V and 4 bases at J, leaving 2 bases unmatched. CDR1 is LGHDT and CDR2 is YNNKEL in the germline V gene (reference sequence). CDR3 length: 14 amino acids. DNA of the CDR3: TGTGCCAGCAGCCAAGAGACAGGGACCTATGGCTACACCTTC. Protein product: CASSQETGTYGYTF.

V and J are TRBV28 and TRBJ1-5; D perhaps matches TRBD1 (5 bases). V lost 3 bases, J lost 4 bases, and 10 bases lay in between. The CDR3 covers 14 residues. The germline V gene has CDR1 MDHEN and CDR2 SYDVKM. This CDR3 reads CASSLWGVNQPQHF. CDR3 in DNA: TGTGCCAGCAGTTTGTGGGGGGTAAATCAGCCCCAGCATTTT.